This is a list of T cell receptor beta chains from one sample in a study of T cell changes during pregnancy in multiple sclerosis. The protocol was immunoSEQ multiplex PCR, while the TCRdb copy is restricted to in-frame clones and leaves out a portion. The sample holds some 95,000 clones, roughly 92% seen once. The specimen was peripheral blood, collected in the first trimester of pregnancy. Receptors originate from a female donor with multiple sclerosis, enrolled in a pregnancy study. Both conserved end residues are part of each CDR3. D genes are given only for firm matches. Clone size is given for some rows only: seen once, a few or many times, or a class if the clone is expanded.

CDR3 protein | CDR3 DNA | clone size | D gene | J gene | V gene
CASSFGNEQFF | TGTGCCAGCAGCTTCGGGAATGAGCAGTTCTTC | . | . | TRBJ2-1 | TRBV5-6
CASTGQGNYGYTF | TGTGCCAGCACGGGACAGGGGAACTATGGCTACACCTTC | . | TRBD1 | TRBJ1-2 | TRBV2
CASSLILAGPKETQYF | TGCGCCAGCAGCTTGATACTAGCGGGTCCCAAAGAGACCCAGTACTTC | . | TRBD2 | TRBJ2-5 | TRBV5-1
CASSQDSSGLAASDTQYF | TGTGCCAGCAGCCAAGATTCTTCCGGACTAGCAGCCTCAGATACGCAGTATTTT | . | TRBD2 | TRBJ2-3 | TRBV4-2
CASSTPMGLTYEQYF | TGTGCCAGCAGTACCCCGATGGGCTTAACCTACGAGCAGTACTTC | once | . | TRBJ2-7 | TRBV28
CASSSGTTYEQYF | TGTGCCAGCAGCTCCGGGACAACTTACGAGCAGTACTTC | . | . | TRBJ2-7 | TRBV11-2
CASSEELAGPPYEQYF | TGTGCCAGCAGTGAGGAATTAGCGGGACCCCCCTACGAGCAGTACTTC | . | TRBD2 | TRBJ2-7 | TRBV2
CASSGFGKGAGETQYF | TGTGCCAGCAGCGGATTTGGAAAGGGGGCGGGAGAGACCCAGTACTTC | . | TRBD1 | TRBJ2-5 | TRBV5-4
CAWRGRSGTTDTQYF | TGTGCCTGGAGGGGGAGGTCCGGTACCACAGATACGCAGTATTTT | . | . | TRBJ2-3 | TRBV30
CAIRETSGESNEQFF | TGTGCCATCAGGGAGACTAGCGGAGAATCCAATGAGCAGTTCTTC | . | TRBD2 | TRBJ2-1 | TRBV10-3
CASSLISARYEQYF | TGCGCCAGCAGCTTGATTTCGGCTAGGTACGAGCAGTACTTC | . | . | TRBJ2-7 | TRBV5-1
CASSVRIAGFMGNEQFF | TGTGCCAGCAGCGTGAGAATAGCGGGATTCATGGGCAATGAGCAGTTCTTC | . | TRBD2 | TRBJ2-1 | TRBV9
CASSLAVLAGDSGNEQFF | TGCGCCAGCAGCTTGGCCGTACTAGCGGGAGACTCAGGCAATGAGCAGTTCTTC | once | TRBD2 | TRBJ2-1 | TRBV5-1
CASSLRTGDIQYF | TGCGCCAGCAGCTTGCGGACTGGGGACATTCAGTACTTC | . | . | TRBJ2-4 | TRBV5-1
CASQLGLAGGETQYF | TGTGCCAGCCAGCTCGGACTAGCGGGAGGAGAGACCCAGTACTTC | . | TRBD2 | TRBJ2-5 | TRBV6-1
CASSLGLGHYEQYF | TGTGCCAGCAGCTTGGGTCTGGGACACTACGAGCAGTACTTC | . | . | TRBJ2-7 | TRBV5-6
CASSNTGLTGELFF | TGTGCCAGTAGTAATACAGGGTTGACCGGGGAGCTGTTTTTT | medium-sized | . | TRBJ2-2 | TRBV19
CASSLDRIGTEAFF | TGCGCCAGCAGCCTGGACAGGATCGGCACTGAAGCTTTCTTT | . | TRBD1 | TRBJ1-1 | TRBV5-1
CASSDGLAAHNEQFF | TGTGCCAGCAGCGACGGGCTAGCGGCCCACAATGAGCAGTTCTTC | . | TRBD2 | TRBJ2-1 | TRBV9
CASSRTSGRYETQYF | TGTGCCAGTAGTCGGACTAGCGGGAGGTACGAGACCCAGTACTTC | . | TRBD2 | TRBJ2-5 | TRBV19
CASSSSGGRGSYEQYF | TGTGCCAGCAGCTCCTCAGGGGGCAGAGGCTCCTACGAGCAGTACTTC | . | TRBD1 | TRBJ2-7 | TRBV7-9
CASSVQNLNTEAFF | TGTGCCAGCAGCGTACAGAACCTGAACACTGAAGCTTTCTTT | . | . | TRBJ1-1 | TRBV7-9
CASSPRVAGVRETQYF | TGCGCCAGCAGCCCCCGGGTAGCGGGAGTCCGTGAGACCCAGTACTTC | . | TRBD2 | TRBJ2-5 | TRBV4-3
CASGLGRAYEQYF | TGTGCCAGTGGGTTGGGGCGAGCCTACGAGCAGTACTTC | . | . | TRBJ2-7 | TRBV27
CASSQVLLETQYF | TGTGCCAGCAGCCAAGTCCTTTTAGAGACCCAGTACTTC | . | . | TRBJ2-5 | TRBV14
CATSREQGPGIDTQYF | TGTGCCACCAGCAGAGAACAGGGTCCCGGGATAGATACGCAGTATTTT | . | . | TRBJ2-3 | TRBV15
CASSSGTFDLWQYF | TGTGCCAGCAGTTCGGGGACATTCGACCTATGGCAGTACTTC | . | . | TRBJ2-7 | TRBV27
CASSPQVSKNIQYF | TGTGCCAGCAGTCCCCAGGTCTCCAAAAACATTCAGTACTTC | once | . | TRBJ2-4 | TRBV28
CASSPGVLNTEAFF | TGTGCCAGCAGTCCAGGGGTTTTGAACACTGAAGCTTTCTTT | . | . | TRBJ1-1 | TRBV27
CASSLEGAGTGELFF | TGTGCCAGCAGTTTAGAGGGGGCGGGGACCGGGGAGCTGTTTTTT | once | . | TRBJ2-2 | TRBV27
CASTPFISGTNEQFF | TGTGCCAGCACCCCCTTCATAAGCGGAACCAATGAGCAGTTCTTC | . | . | TRBJ2-1 | TRBV27
CATSRDLASGSTDTQYF | TGTGCCACCAGCAGAGATCTGGCTAGCGGGAGTACAGATACGCAGTATTTT | . | TRBD2 | TRBJ2-3 | TRBV15
CASSPGDYYEQYF | TGTGCCAGCAGCCCAGGGGATTACTACGAGCAGTACTTC | . | . | TRBJ2-7 | TRBV7-8
CASTVDRGTGELFF | TGTGCCAGCACCGTGGACAGGGGCACCGGGGAGCTGTTTTTT | . | TRBD1 | TRBJ2-2 | TRBV28
CASIRQLLSGISHYEQYF | TGTGCCAGCATACGGCAGCTACTCAGCGGGATTTCTCACTACGAGCAGTACTTC | . | TRBD2 | TRBJ2-7 | TRBV2
CASGRAGTEAFF | TGTGCCAGCGGAAGGGCGGGCACTGAAGCTTTCTTT | . | . | TRBJ1-1 | TRBV2
CASSAEGLAGVEQYF | TGTGCCAGCAGCGCCGAGGGACTAGCGGGAGTCGAGCAGTACTTC | . | TRBD2 | TRBJ2-7 | TRBV9
CASSQYMGLAVQETQYF | TGCGCCAGCAGCCAATATATGGGACTAGCGGTACAAGAGACCCAGTACTTC | . | TRBD2 | TRBJ2-5 | TRBV4-1
CASSLGLASNNEQFF | TGTGCCAGCAGCTTAGGACTAGCGTCAAACAATGAGCAGTTCTTC | . | TRBD2 | TRBJ2-1 | TRBV11-2
CASSPLGQPMAYEQYF | TGTGCCAGCAGCCCCTTGGGACAACCTATGGCCTACGAGCAGTACTTC | . | . | TRBJ2-7 | TRBV28
CAISESGSNYEQYF | TGTGCCATCAGTGAGTCTGGCAGTAACTACGAGCAGTACTTC | . | . | TRBJ2-7 | TRBV10-3
CASSLNRGGSRTVPQHF | TGTGCCAGCAGCTTGAATAGGGGAGGCTCCCGAACGGTGCCCCAGCATTTT | . | . | TRBJ1-5 | TRBV5-6
CASSFDRGAAKNIQYF | TGTGCCAGCAGTTTCGACAGGGGAGCTGCCAAAAACATTCAGTACTTC | . | TRBD1 | TRBJ2-4 | TRBV2
CASSSRRAGEIHEQYF | TGTGCCAGCAGCTCCAGGCGAGCGGGAGAAATCCACGAGCAGTACTTC | . | TRBD2 | TRBJ2-7 | TRBV7-2
CASSLATGTVYEQYF | TGCGCCAGCAGCCTTGCAACCGGGACAGTCTACGAGCAGTACTTC | . | TRBD1 | TRBJ2-7 | TRBV4-3
CATRQGNYGYTF | TGTGCCACCAGACAGGGTAACTATGGCTACACCTTC | . | TRBD1 | TRBJ1-2 | TRBV28